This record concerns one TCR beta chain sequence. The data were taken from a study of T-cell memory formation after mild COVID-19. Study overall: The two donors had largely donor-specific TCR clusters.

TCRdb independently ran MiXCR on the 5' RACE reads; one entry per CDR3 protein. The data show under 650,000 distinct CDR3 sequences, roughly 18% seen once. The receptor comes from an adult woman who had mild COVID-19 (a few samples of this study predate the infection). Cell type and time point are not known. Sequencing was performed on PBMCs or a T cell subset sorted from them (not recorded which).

This chain's CDR3 is CASSLGTGVWDGYTF. The CDR3 region has the DNA TGTGCCAGCAGTTTAGGGACAGGGGTATGGGATGGCTACACCTTC. V is TRBV12-3 or TRBV12-4 and J is TRBJ1-2, with 9 bases fitting TRBD1. This CDR3 has 15 amino acids. Trimming took 1 base from V and 6 from J; bases not matched to a gene: 6.